The rows below give T cell receptor beta chains drawn from one sample of a study of T-cell reconstitution after alpha-beta-depleted transplantation in children. TCRdb used MiXCR to reprocess the PCR reads, holding one entry per CDR3 protein. The sample yields about 180,000 distinct CDR3 sequences, around 10% seen once. The material sequenced was PBMCs, taken before TCRalphabeta/CD19-depleted stem cell transplant. The receptors shown here come from a boy between 2 and 10 years old with acute myeloid leukemia, due to receive a stem cell transplant. CDR3s include the opening cysteine and the closing phenylalanine or tryptophan. The D gene is left open where the match is weak. Clone size is stated in some rows and not others, as once, few, many or a class when expanded.

length: 14; D: .; J: TRBJ1-2; size: many; V: TRBV18; CDR3: CASSPGAIPYGYTF; DNA: TGTGCCAGCTCACCCGGCGCGATACCCTATGGCTACACCTTC
length: 13; D: .; J: TRBJ2-7; size: many; V: TRBV5-1; CDR3: CASSLSGFYEQYF; DNA: TGCGCCAGCAGCTTGTCAGGGTTCTACGAGCAGTACTTC
length: 17; D: .; J: TRBJ2-4; size: many; V: TRBV4-1; CDR3: CASSPKKVRAAKNIQYF; DNA: TGCGCCAGCAGCCCGAAGAAGGTCCGTGCGGCCAAAAACATTCAGTACTTC
length: 10; D: .; J: TRBJ2-1; size: few; V: TRBV2; CDR3: CASRGIEQFF; DNA: TGTGCCAGCAGGGGGATTGAGCAGTTCTTC
length: 13; D: .; J: TRBJ1-2; size: .; V: TRBV7-9; CDR3: CASSFRGGYGYTF; DNA: TGTGCCAGCAGCTTTCGGGGTGGCTATGGCTACACCTTC
length: 13; D: .; J: TRBJ2-1; size: medium-sized; V: TRBV15; CDR3: CATSRVSYNEQFF; DNA: TGTGCCACCAGCAGAGTCTCCTACAATGAGCAGTTCTTC
length: 18; D: .; J: TRBJ2-2; size: .; V: TRBV7-3; CDR3: CASSSYNYRSANTGELFF; DNA: TGTGCCAGCAGCTCATACAACTACCGAAGCGCGAACACCGGGGAGCTGTTTTTT
length: 15; D: TRBD2; J: TRBJ2-4; size: many; V: TRBV12-3/TRBV12-4; CDR3: CASRLAGGPVNIQYF; DNA: TGTGCCAGCAGGTTAGCGGGAGGGCCTGTAAACATTCAGTACTTC
length: 13; D: .; J: TRBJ1-3; size: many; V: TRBV10-3; CDR3: CAISEDGGNTIYF; DNA: TGTGCCATCAGCGAAGACGGGGGAAACACCATATATTTT
length: 15; D: .; J: TRBJ1-2; size: many; V: TRBV5-1; CDR3: CASSLSGRAEYGYTF; DNA: TGCGCCAGCAGCTTGTCTGGCAGGGCGGAATATGGCTACACCTTC
length: 15; D: .; J: TRBJ1-6; size: few; V: TRBV19; CDR3: CASSISWANNSPLHF; DNA: TGTGCCAGTAGTATCAGTTGGGCTAACAATTCACCCCTCCACTTT
length: 14; D: .; J: TRBJ1-6; size: many; V: TRBV7-9; CDR3: CASTWDTSNSPLHF; DNA: TGTGCCAGCACCTGGGACACGTCGAATTCACCCCTCCACTTT
length: 19; D: .; J: TRBJ2-2; size: many; V: TRBV6-4; CDR3: CASSQYALAGSLFTGELFF; DNA: TGTGCCAGCAGCCAATACGCCCTTGCGGGGTCCCTATTCACCGGGGAGCTGTTTTTT
length: 15; D: .; J: TRBJ1-5; size: many; V: TRBV28; CDR3: CASSFPPEGPGPQHF; DNA: TGTGCCAGCAGTTTCCCTCCCGAGGGTCCGGGGCCCCAGCATTTT
length: 14; D: TRBD1; J: TRBJ1-2; size: many; V: TRBV29-1; CDR3: CSVEKGADNYGYTF; DNA: TGCAGCGTTGAGAAGGGGGCGGATAACTATGGCTACACCTTC
length: 13; D: .; J: TRBJ1-1; size: many; V: TRBV5-1; CDR3: CASSSRMNTEAFF; DNA: TGCGCCAGCAGCTCACGGATGAACACTGAAGCTTTCTTT
length: 13; D: .; J: TRBJ1-1; size: many; V: TRBV2; CDR3: CASKSASNTEAFF; DNA: TGTGCCAGCAAGAGTGCCTCGAACACTGAAGCTTTCTTT
length: 14; D: .; J: TRBJ1-4; size: many; V: TRBV5-1; CDR3: CASSFGQTNEKLFF; DNA: TGCGCCAGCAGCTTTGGGCAGACTAATGAAAAACTGTTTTTT
length: 14; D: TRBD2; J: TRBJ2-2; size: many; V: TRBV28; CDR3: CATLGGASTGELFF; DNA: TGTGCCACCCTCGGGGGGGCTAGCACCGGGGAGCTGTTTTTT
length: 15; D: TRBD2; J: TRBJ2-1; size: many; V: TRBV30; CDR3: CAWSPGTSQVGEQFF; DNA: TGTGCCTGGAGTCCCGGGACTAGCCAAGTCGGCGAGCAGTTCTTC
length: 17; D: TRBD1; J: TRBJ1-5; size: many; V: TRBV7-8; CDR3: CASSPQAGQGPFGPQHF; DNA: TGTGCCAGCAGCCCGCAGGCGGGACAGGGGCCTTTTGGGCCCCAGCATTTT
length: 12; D: .; J: TRBJ2-5; size: many; V: TRBV29-1; CDR3: CSVGGYQETQYF; DNA: TGCAGCGTTGGGGGATATCAAGAGACCCAGTACTTC
length: 14; D: .; J: TRBJ1-6; size: many; V: TRBV5-1; CDR3: CASSLGQANSPLHF; DNA: TGCGCCAGCAGCTTGGGACAGGCCAATTCACCCCTCCACTTT
length: 15; D: .; J: TRBJ2-2; size: many; V: TRBV6-1; CDR3: CASNVQGTNTGELFF; DNA: TGTGCCAGCAACGTACAGGGTACGAACACCGGGGAGCTGTTTTTT
length: 13; D: .; J: TRBJ1-2; size: many; V: TRBV27; CDR3: CASSFSGGDGYTF; DNA: TGTGCCAGCAGTTTCTCGGGGGGCGATGGCTACACCTTC
length: 15; D: .; J: TRBJ1-2; size: .; V: TRBV7-9; CDR3: CASSFDDNTIYGHTF; DNA: TGTGCCAGCAGCTTCGACGACAATACTATCTATGGCCACACCTTC
length: 16; D: .; J: TRBJ1-6; size: many; V: TRBV28; CDR3: CASSLLRGQVNSPLHF; DNA: TGTGCCAGCAGTTTATTGCGGGGGCAGGTGAATTCACCCCTCCACTTT
length: 16; D: TRBD1; J: TRBJ2-2; size: many; V: TRBV5-1; CDR3: CASTDRSSPTTGELFF; DNA: TGCGCCAGCACGGACAGGTCTTCCCCGACGACCGGGGAGCTGTTTTTT
length: 14; D: .; J: TRBJ1-4; size: many; V: TRBV20-1; CDR3: CSARIHTTNEKLFF; DNA: TGCAGTGCTAGAATCCACACAACTAATGAAAAACTGTTTTTT
length: 20; D: TRBD1; J: TRBJ1-2; size: many; V: TRBV7-8; CDR3: CASSNRGRWGQGARVSGYTF; DNA: TGTGCCAGCAGCAACCGGGGTCGGTGGGGACAGGGGGCGCGGGTCTCTGGCTACACCTTC
length: 13; D: .; J: TRBJ1-2; size: many; V: TRBV27; CDR3: CASSFSLGYGYTF; DNA: TGTGCCAGCAGTTTTAGTCTGGGCTATGGCTACACCTTC
length: 17; D: TRBD1; J: TRBJ1-5; size: many; V: TRBV20-1; CDR3: CSASYKGGTGSNQPQHF; DNA: TGCAGTGCTAGTTACAAGGGAGGGACAGGGTCTAATCAGCCCCAGCATTTT
length: 16; D: .; J: TRBJ1-2; size: many; V: TRBV7-2; CDR3: CASSLGPQGITYGYTF; DNA: TGTGCCAGCAGCTTAGGGCCCCAGGGGATCACCTATGGCTACACCTTC
length: 14; D: .; J: TRBJ1-5; size: .; V: TRBV7-8; CDR3: CASSLDVSNQPQHF; DNA: TGTGCCAGCAGCTTAGATGTAAGCAATCAGCCCCAGCATTTT
length: 15; D: TRBD1; J: TRBJ1-2; size: many; V: TRBV10-3; CDR3: CAISGEGDRVRGYTF; DNA: TGTGCCATCAGTGGAGAGGGGGACAGGGTTCGCGGCTACACCTTC
length: 15; D: TRBD2; J: TRBJ2-3; size: many; V: TRBV7-2; CDR3: CASSDGGGPLDTQYF; DNA: TGTGCCAGCAGCGATGGGGGAGGGCCGTTGGATACGCAGTATTTT
length: 16; D: TRBD2; J: TRBJ2-3; size: few; V: TRBV18; CDR3: CASSPRLAGGTDTQYF; DNA: TGTGCCAGCTCACCACGACTAGCGGGGGGCACAGATACGCAGTATTTT
length: 14; D: .; J: TRBJ2-1; size: many; V: TRBV28; CDR3: CASSLSGAGNEQFF; DNA: TGTGCCAGCAGTTTATCTGGGGCAGGCAATGAGCAGTTCTTC
length: 14; D: TRBD2; J: TRBJ2-1; size: .; V: TRBV6-4; CDR3: CASSDGTSGNEQFF; DNA: TGTGCCAGCAGTGACGGGACTAGCGGCAATGAGCAGTTCTTC
length: 15; D: TRBD2; J: TRBJ2-1; size: many; V: TRBV3-1; CDR3: CASSPGTRTYNEQFF; DNA: TGTGCCAGCAGCCCCGGGACTAGGACCTACAATGAGCAGTTCTTC